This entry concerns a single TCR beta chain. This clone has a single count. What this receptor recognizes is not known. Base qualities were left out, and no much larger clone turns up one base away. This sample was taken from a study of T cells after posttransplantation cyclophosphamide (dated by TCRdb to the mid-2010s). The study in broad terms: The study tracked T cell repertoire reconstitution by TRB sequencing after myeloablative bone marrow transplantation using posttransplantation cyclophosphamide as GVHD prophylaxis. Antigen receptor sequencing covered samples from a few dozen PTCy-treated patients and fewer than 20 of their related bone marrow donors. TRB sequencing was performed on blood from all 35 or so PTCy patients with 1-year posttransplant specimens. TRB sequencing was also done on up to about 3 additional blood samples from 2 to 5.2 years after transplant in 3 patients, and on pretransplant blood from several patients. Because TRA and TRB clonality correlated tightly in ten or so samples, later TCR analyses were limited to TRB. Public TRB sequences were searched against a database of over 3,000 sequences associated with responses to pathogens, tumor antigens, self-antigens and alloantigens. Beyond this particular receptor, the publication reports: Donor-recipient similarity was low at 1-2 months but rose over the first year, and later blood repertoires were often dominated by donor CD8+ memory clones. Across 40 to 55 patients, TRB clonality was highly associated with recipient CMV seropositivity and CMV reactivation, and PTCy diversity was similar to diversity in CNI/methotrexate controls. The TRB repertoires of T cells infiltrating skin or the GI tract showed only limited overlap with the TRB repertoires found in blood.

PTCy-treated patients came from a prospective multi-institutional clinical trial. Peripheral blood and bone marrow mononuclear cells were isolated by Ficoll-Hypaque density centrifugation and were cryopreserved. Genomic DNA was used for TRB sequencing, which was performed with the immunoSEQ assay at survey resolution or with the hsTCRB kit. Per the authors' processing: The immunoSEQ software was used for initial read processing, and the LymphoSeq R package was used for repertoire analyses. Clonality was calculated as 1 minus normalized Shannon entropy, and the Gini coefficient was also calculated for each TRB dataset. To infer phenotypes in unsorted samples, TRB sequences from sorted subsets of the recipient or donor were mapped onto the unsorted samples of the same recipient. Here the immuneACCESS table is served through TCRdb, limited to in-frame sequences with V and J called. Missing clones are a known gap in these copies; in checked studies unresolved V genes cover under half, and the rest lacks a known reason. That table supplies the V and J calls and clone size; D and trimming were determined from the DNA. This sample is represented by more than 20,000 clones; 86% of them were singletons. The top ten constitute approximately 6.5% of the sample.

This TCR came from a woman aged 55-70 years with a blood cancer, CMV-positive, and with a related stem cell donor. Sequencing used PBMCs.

The CDR3 reads as follows: CASSLGRLGSGNTIYF. The nucleotide sequence is given as TGTGCCAGCAGCTTGGGGAGACTGGGCTCTGGAAACACCATATATTTT. The rearranged chain carries TRBV7-8 and TRBJ1-3; the D gene remains uncertain. CDR1 and CDR2 are drawn from the germline V gene: SGHVS, FQNEAQ. V and J lose 3 bases and 0 bases, and a span of 12 bases separates them. The CDR3, from cysteine to phenylalanine, totals 16 residues. Just the 48-base CDR3 DNA is kept, in frame starting at base 1. The reference TRBV7-8 and TRBJ1-3 proteins fill in what lies around the CDR3, so the full variable domain reads GAGVSQSPRYKVAKRGQDVALRCDPISGHVSLFWYQQALGQGPEFLTYFQNEAQLDKSGLPSDRFFAERPEGSVSTLKIQRTQQEDSAVYLCASSLGRLGSGNTIYFGEGSWLTVV.